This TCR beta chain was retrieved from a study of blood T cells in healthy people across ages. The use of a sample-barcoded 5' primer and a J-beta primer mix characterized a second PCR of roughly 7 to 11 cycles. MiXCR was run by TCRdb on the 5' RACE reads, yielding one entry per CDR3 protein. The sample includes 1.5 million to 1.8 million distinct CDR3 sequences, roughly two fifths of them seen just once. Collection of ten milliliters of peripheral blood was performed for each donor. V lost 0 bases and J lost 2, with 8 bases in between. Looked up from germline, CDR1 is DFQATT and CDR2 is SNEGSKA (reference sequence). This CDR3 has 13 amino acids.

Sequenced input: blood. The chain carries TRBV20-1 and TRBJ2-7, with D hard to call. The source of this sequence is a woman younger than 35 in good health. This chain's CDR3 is CSAREGKAYEQYF. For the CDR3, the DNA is TGCAGTGCTAGAGAAGGCAAAGCCTACGAGCAGTACTTC.